The 2 T cell receptor beta chains given below trace back to one sample, sequenced in a study of T cell responses to AZD1222 COVID-19 vaccine. Profiled with immunoSEQ multiplex PCR; TCRdb holds only in-frame clones, not every one. This sample has about 120,000 clones; roughly nine tenths occur once, and the top ten carry around 3%. The starting material was peripheral blood, obtained 28 days after the second AZD1222 dose. These receptors originate from an adult who received the AZD1222 COVID-19 vaccine.

The CDR3 is CATSRIETGVDEAFF. In DNA, the CDR3 is TGTGCCACCAGCAGAATAGAGACAGGGGTTGATGAAGCTTTCTTT. The V call is TRBV15, the J call TRBJ1-1, with 8 bases that match TRBD1. V lost 2 bases to trimming and J lost 7 bases; unmatched junction nucleotides: 9. The germline gives CDR1 LNHNV, CDR2 YYDKDF (reference sequence). CDR3 length: 15 amino acids.

This chain connects TRBV5-1 to TRBJ2-5; D is perhaps TRBD2 (6 bases). Trimming took 0 bases from V and 5 from J, leaving 17 bases between them. The CDR3 contains 16 residues. Germline values: CDR1 SGHRS, CDR2 YFSETQ. CDR3: CASSLAETSFGETQYF. CDR3 nucleotide sequence: TGCGCCAGCAGCTTGGCCGAGACTAGTTTCGGTGAGACCCAGTACTTC.